Sequencing of this T cell receptor beta chain was carried out in a study of low-dose radiotherapy and immunotherapy resistance in tumors. PCR amplification of the TCRs was performed with Phusion for 20 PCR cycles, and it relied on a constant-region primer together with a V-primer adapter. One entry per CDR3 protein results from TCRdb running MiXCR on the reads. The data contain some 53,000 distinct CDR3 sequences, 33% of them seen just once; the ten biggest clones take up less than 9.5%. The length of the CDR3 is 14 residues. CDR1 and CDR2 (germline): MDHEN, SYDVKM. Trimming removed 3 bases from V and 3 bases from J, with 12 bases in between. Regarding time point: after trial treatment. Treatment meaning: LDRT plus nivolumab, ipilimumab, low-dose cyclophosphamide and aspirin (RACIN trial).

The sequence derives from a male donor with rectosigmoid adenocarcinoma. The material was PBMCs, obtained after low-dose radiotherapy plus immunotherapy. The chain carries TRBV28 and TRBJ2-7; D may be TRBD2 (6 bases). The CDR3 region has the DNA TGTGCCAGCAGTTTTGTTGGGGGAGGCTACGAGCAGTACTTC. This translates into CASSFVGGGYEQYF.